The rows below give T cell receptor beta chains drawn from one sample of a study of PD-L1 blockade in urothelial cancer. TCRdb's table, derived via immunoSEQ multiplex PCR, lists solely in-frame clones and lacks some. The sample yields some 80,000 clones, approximately 86% seen once. The source was PBMCs, collected around atezolizumab (anti-PD-L1) treatment. The receptors originated from a woman between 70 and 85 years old with urothelial cancer. Each CDR3 is given with its conserved first and last residue. A D gene is named only where the DNA matches it firmly. Clone size is given for some rows only: seen once, a few or many times, or a class if the clone is expanded.

V gene	clone size	J gene	D gene	CDR3 protein	CDR3 DNA
TRBV5-1	.	TRBJ2-1	TRBD2	CASSLTSGDTNEQFF	TGCGCCAGCAGCCTGACTAGCGGGGACACGAATGAGCAGTTCTTC
TRBV6-4	.	TRBJ2-1	.	CASRPDGSSYNEQFF	TGTGCCAGCAGACCGGACGGGAGCTCCTACAATGAGCAGTTCTTC
TRBV9	few	TRBJ2-3	TRBD2	CASSALAGGGSADTQYF	TGTGCCAGCAGCGCTCTAGCGGGAGGGGGATCGGCAGATACGCAGTATTTT
TRBV27	.	TRBJ1-1	.	CASSSFREDTEAFF	TGTGCCAGCAGTTCCTTCAGGGAGGACACTGAAGCTTTCTTT
TRBV7-9	.	TRBJ2-1	TRBD2	CASSFWLAGESEQFF	TGTGCCAGCAGCTTTTGGCTAGCGGGAGAAAGTGAGCAGTTCTTC
TRBV5-6	.	TRBJ1-2	TRBD1	CASSYLTGISGYGYTF	TGTGCCAGCAGCTACTTGACAGGGATATCCGGCTATGGCTACACCTTC
TRBV11-2	.	TRBJ1-4	.	CASSRRSINEKLFF	TGTGCCAGCAGCCGACGGAGTATTAATGAAAAACTGTTTTTT
TRBV29-1	.	TRBJ1-1	.	CSVQTLNTEAFF	TGCAGCGTTCAGACTTTGAACACTGAAGCTTTCTTT
TRBV4-3	.	TRBJ1-1	.	CASSQGLRQSTEAFF	TGCGCCAGCAGCCAAGGCTTGAGACAGAGCACTGAAGCTTTCTTT
TRBV2	.	TRBJ2-5	TRBD2	CASSDIRLAGGIQETQYF	TGTGCCAGCAGTGATATCCGGCTAGCGGGAGGGATCCAAGAGACCCAGTACTTC
TRBV18	.	TRBJ2-3	.	CASSPSVVSTDTQYF	TGTGCCAGCTCACCGAGCGTCGTCAGCACAGATACGCAGTATTTT
TRBV10-2	.	TRBJ2-1	.	CASSDWASPSSYNEQFF	TGCGCCAGCAGTGATTGGGCTAGCCCGAGCTCCTACAATGAGCAGTTCTTC
TRBV18	.	TRBJ1-4	TRBD1	CASSHGQGIKAEKLFF	TGTGCCAGCTCACACGGACAGGGAATAAAAGCTGAAAAACTGTTTTTT
TRBV10-3	.	TRBJ2-1	TRBD2	CATLARAGVDNEQFF	TGTGCCACACTTGCGCGGGCGGGGGTGGACAATGAGCAGTTCTTC
TRBV2	.	TRBJ2-3	TRBD2	CASSGVGGSTDTQYF	TGTGCCAGCAGTGGGGTGGGGGGGAGCACAGATACGCAGTATTTT
TRBV4-3	.	TRBJ2-4	TRBD1	CASSPGPGTGGRNIQYF	TGCGCCAGCAGCCCAGGCCCCGGGACAGGGGGTAGAAACATTCAGTACTTC
TRBV5-1	few	TRBJ2-5	TRBD2	CASSELGLGEETQYF	TGCGCCAGCAGCGAGCTGGGACTAGGCGAGGAGACCCAGTACTTC
TRBV15	once	TRBJ2-3	TRBD2	CATSSGAGGKTDTQYF	TGTGCCACCAGCAGCGGAGCGGGGGGGAAGACAGATACGCAGTATTTT
TRBV4-2	.	TRBJ2-7	TRBD1	CASSQRSGGPYEQYF	TGTGCCAGCAGCCAACGATCAGGGGGTCCCTACGAGCAGTACTTC
TRBV18	.	TRBJ2-5	.	CASSAEQGWWETQYF	TGTGCCAGCTCCGCCGAGCAGGGTTGGTGGGAGACCCAGTACTTC
TRBV7-3	.	TRBJ2-3	TRBD2	CASSWGLADTDTQYF	TGTGCCAGCAGCTGGGGACTAGCGGACACAGATACGCAGTATTTT
TRBV18	.	TRBJ1-2	TRBD1	CASSTGQDGYGYTF	TGTGCCAGCTCAACGGGACAGGACGGCTATGGCTACACCTTC
TRBV5-1	.	TRBJ2-1	TRBD2	CASSQNLAGGPDEQFF	TGCGCCAGCAGCCAAAACTTAGCGGGAGGGCCCGATGAGCAGTTCTTC
TRBV30	.	TRBJ1-5	TRBD1	CAWKDRGVHQPQHF	TGTGCCTGGAAAGACAGGGGGGTTCATCAGCCCCAGCATTTT
TRBV6-1	.	TRBJ2-7	TRBD2	CASSEAKRLAGGRGIEQYF	TGTGCCAGCAGTGAGGCCAAGCGACTAGCGGGAGGAAGGGGAATCGAGCAGTACTTC
TRBV4-2	few	TRBJ2-7	TRBD2	CASSQTSGIYEQYF	TGTGCCAGCAGCCAGACTAGCGGGATTTACGAGCAGTACTTC
TRBV11-2	.	TRBJ1-1	TRBD1	CASSFTVPGQGVEAEAFF	TGTGCCAGCAGCTTCACAGTCCCGGGACAGGGGGTGGAGGCTGAAGCTTTCTTT
TRBV18	.	TRBJ1-2	.	CASSPGLYGYTF	TGTGCCAGCTCACCAGGCCTTTATGGCTACACCTTC
TRBV30	.	TRBJ2-2	.	CAWSPGTTGELFF	TGTGCCTGGAGTCCCGGGACTACCGGGGAGCTGTTTTTT
TRBV28	.	TRBJ2-1	TRBD1	CASGQGKISSYNEQFF	TGTGCCAGCGGACAGGGGAAGATTAGCTCCTACAATGAGCAGTTCTTC
TRBV27	.	TRBJ2-7	TRBD1	CASSSHGQEYYEQYF	TGTGCCAGCAGTTCCCATGGACAGGAATACTACGAGCAGTACTTC
TRBV6-1	.	TRBJ1-1	.	CASSEGVNTEAFF	TGTGCCAGCAGTGAAGGAGTGAACACTGAAGCTTTCTTT
TRBV10-3	once	TRBJ1-2	TRBD1	CAISESTGDYGYTF	TGTGCCATCAGTGAGTCGACAGGGGACTATGGCTACACCTTC
TRBV2	.	TRBJ1-5	.	CASSETDSNQPQHF	TGTGCCAGCAGTGAGACAGATAGCAATCAGCCCCAGCATTTT
TRBV4-2	.	TRBJ2-1	.	CASSQDWAGFYNEQFF	TGTGCCAGCAGCCAAGATTGGGCAGGGTTCTACAATGAGCAGTTCTTC
TRBV14	.	TRBJ2-1	TRBD1	CASSQNRGPYNEQFF	TGTGCCAGCAGTCAAAACAGGGGACCTTACAATGAGCAGTTCTTC
TRBV4-1	.	TRBJ2-3	TRBD2	CASSRLTSGRMTDTQYF	TGCGCCAGCAGCCGACTGACTAGCGGGAGGATGACAGATACGCAGTATTTT
TRBV11-2	.	TRBJ1-3	.	CASSLVVESSGNTIYF	TGTGCCAGCAGCTTAGTAGTAGAGAGCTCTGGAAACACCATATATTTT
TRBV7-2	.	TRBJ2-7	.	CASSPLHEQYF	TGTGCCAGCAGCCCCCTACACGAGCAGTACTTC
TRBV2	once	TRBJ1-5	.	CASRRTVVLNQPQHF	TGTGCCAGCAGAAGGACAGTTGTCTTAAATCAGCCCCAGCATTTT
TRBV18	.	TRBJ2-7	.	CASSPIELTPDEQYF	TGTGCCAGCTCACCAATCGAGCTTACCCCTGACGAGCAGTACTTC
TRBV29-1	.	TRBJ2-2	TRBD2	CSVASSGSITGELFF	TGCAGCGTTGCTTCTAGCGGGAGTATCACCGGGGAGCTGTTTTTT
TRBV5-1	.	TRBJ1-4	TRBD1	CASSYGQVVHEKLFF	TGCGCCAGCAGCTACGGACAGGTAGTCCATGAAAAACTGTTTTTT
TRBV4-3	.	TRBJ2-7	TRBD2	CASSQVSGSSYEQYF	TGCGCCAGCAGCCAGGTTAGCGGGTCCTCCTACGAGCAGTACTTC
TRBV25-1	.	TRBJ1-3	TRBD1	CASSEGGGQGYSGNTIYF	TGTGCCAGCAGTGAGGGGGGGGGACAGGGGTACTCTGGAAACACCATATATTTT
TRBV5-1	.	TRBJ2-2	TRBD2	CASSFNLAGGPGTGELFF	TGCGCCAGCAGCTTTAACTTAGCGGGAGGGCCTGGCACCGGGGAGCTGTTTTTT
TRBV19	many	TRBJ1-5	.	CASGTYSNQPQHF	TGTGCCAGTGGTACCTATAGCAATCAGCCCCAGCATTTT
TRBV7-6	.	TRBJ1-4	.	CASSLSPYPETTNEKLFF	TGTGCCAGCAGCTTATCCCCCTATCCGGAGACAACTAATGAAAAACTGTTTTTT